This passage covers 22 T cell receptor beta chains from one sample sequenced in a study of T cell clones after liver transplantation. TCRdb's copy holds only in-frame clones and misses some; the assay was immunoSEQ multiplex PCR. This table holds some 70,000 clones, approximately 80% found once. Sequencing was performed on CD4+ T cells from blood, taken before liver transplant. These receptors all stem from a human donor who received a liver transplant.

This clone was seen only a few times. V and J are TRBV7-9 and TRBJ1-4; the D gene is possibly TRBD1 (5 bases). The germline gives CDR1 SEHNR, CDR2 FQNEAQ (reference sequence). CDR3 size: 13 residues. The ends were cut back, 3 bases at V and 6 bases at J, with 8 bases in the middle. The CDR3 DNA reads as TGTGCCAGCAGCTTGGCGGGGGATGAAAAACTGTTTTTT. Its protein is CASSLAGDEKLFF.

The gene calls are TRBV6-1 and TRBJ2-2; D tentatively reads TRBD1 or TRBD2 (5 bases each). Germline lookup yields CDR1 MNHNS and CDR2 SASEGT. V lost 6 bases and J lost 6, with 11 bases in between. The CDR3 runs to 13 residues. CDR3: CASSPMGAGELFF. CDR3 in DNA: TGTGCCAGCAGCCCCATGGGGGCCGGGGAGCTGTTTTTT.

The J gene is TRBJ2-7, the V gene TRBV29-1; D may match TRBD1 or TRBD2 (5 bases each). This CDR3 spans 14 amino acids. Germline values: CDR1 SQVTM, CDR2 ANQGSEA. V lost 4 bases and J lost 2, with 15 bases in between. The CDR3 DNA sequence: TGCAGCGTTGGTCGGGACCTACCTCCCTACGAGCAGTACTTC. This gives the protein CSVGRDLPPYEQYF.

The chain has TRBV6-6 and TRBJ1-1; D is ambiguous. Germline CDR1 reads MNHNY; CDR2 reads SVGAGI (reference sequence). The germline V and J ends were trimmed by 3 bases and 1 base, with 12 bases remaining between them. The CDR3 is 15 residues long. The CDR3 is CASSYNGVENTEAFF. In DNA form, the CDR3 reads TGTGCCAGCAGTTATAACGGGGTGGAGAACACTGAAGCTTTCTTT.

This chain joins TRBV6-4 and TRBJ1-1; D call uncertain. The CDR3 totals 13 residues. The V end was cut by 4 bases, the J end by 3 bases, with 9 bases between. Looked up from germline, CDR1 is MRHNA and CDR2 is SNTAGT. CDR3 in DNA: TGTGCCAGCAGTGCGTCCAGTTACACTGAAGCTTTCTTT. It is translated as CASSASSYTEAFF.

This clone was detected only once. The chain combines TRBV11-1 with TRBJ1-1, with 7 nucleotides matching TRBD1. This CDR3 has 13 amino acids. V gave up 3 bases and J gave up 4 bases; unmatched junction bases: 2. The germline V gene encodes CDR1 SGHAT and CDR2 FQDESV (reference sequence). The CDR3 loop reads CASSFSGGTEAFF. The CDR3 DNA sequence: TGTGCCAGCAGCTTTTCAGGGGGCACTGAAGCTTTCTTT.

J is TRBJ2-3 and V is TRBV29-1; 10 positions agree with TRBD2. The junction had 3 bases not matched to a gene; V was cut back by 8 bases and J by 4 bases. The CDR3 has 12 amino acids. Germline V gene sequence: CDR1 SQVTM, CDR2 ANQGSEA. CDR3 sequence: CSRTSGSDTQYF. The CDR3 DNA is TGCAGCCGGACTAGCGGCTCAGATACGCAGTATTTT.

This clone was picked up one time. This chain uses TRBV7-9 with TRBJ1-2; 8 bases line up with TRBD1. This CDR3 spans 14 amino acids. V lost 6 bases, J lost 7 bases, and 10 bases stayed unmatched. Looked up from germline, CDR1 is SEHNR and CDR2 is FQNEAQ (reference sequence). As DNA, the CDR3 is TGTGCCAGCAGGGTGACAGGGGAAGGTGCTGGCTACACCTTC. The encoded protein is CASRVTGEGAGYTF.

This chain joins TRBV29-1 and TRBJ2-2; 9 nucleotides agree with TRBD2. The CDR3 covers 16 residues. V trimming: 7 bases; J trimming: 7 bases; junction bases outside the gene matches: 16. The germline gives CDR1 SQVTM, CDR2 ANQGSEA. The chain's CDR3 is CSAIPFQREAGGELFF. The CDR3 DNA reads as TGCAGCGCCATACCCTTTCAGCGGGAGGCTGGCGGGGAGCTGTTTTTT.

The J gene is TRBJ1-2, the V gene TRBV19; 9 bases are a match to TRBD1. J was trimmed by 7 bases and V by 10 bases; bases with no gene match: 16. This CDR3 contains 15 residues. Germline CDR1 LNHDA, CDR2 SQIVND (reference sequence). CDR3 bases: TGTGCCATTTACAGGGGGCGCGGGGCCTCTGGTGGCTACACCTTC. Translation: CAIYRGRGASGGYTF.

This clone was detected a few times. The rearrangement joins TRBV19 to TRBJ2-7; D is possibly TRBD1 or TRBD2 (5 bases each). V lost 6 bases to trimming and J lost 0 bases, with 15 bases between them. Germline loops: CDR1 LNHDA, CDR2 SQIVND (reference sequence). The CDR3 is 15 residues long. The CDR3 loop reads CASRVRDLLSYEQYF. The CDR3 nucleotides are TGTGCCAGTAGAGTCCGGGACCTACTCTCCTACGAGCAGTACTTC.

This chain uses TRBV5-6 with TRBJ1-2; TRBD1 matches at 7 bases. Germline V gene lookup returns CDR1 SGHDT and CDR2 YYEEEE. V gave up 4 bases and J gave up 0 bases; unmatched junction bases: 6. This CDR3 region has 15 residues. In DNA form, the CDR3 reads TGTGCCAGCAGCCTTAAGGGGGCAGCTAACTATGGCTACACCTTC. This sequence encodes CASSLKGAANYGYTF.

This chain connects TRBV11-2 to TRBJ2-3, with unresolved D. This CDR3 contains 14 residues. The V end was cut by 1 base, the J end by 1 base, with 6 bases between. Looked up from germline, CDR1 is SGHAT and CDR2 is FQNNGV. CDR3 protein: CASSLVPGTDTQYF. The CDR3 nucleotides are TGTGCCAGCAGCTTAGTACCCGGCACAGATACGCAGTATTTT.

V usage is TRBV7-5 and J usage is TRBJ2-7; TRBD2 is the table's D call, not checked against the DNA. TRBV7-5 is reported as a pseudogene. The CDR3 is 14 amino acids. This CDR3 is CARSLGTRPYEQYF. In DNA, the CDR3 is TGTGCCAGAAGCTTGGGGACTCGGCCCTACGAGCAGTACTTC.

The J gene is TRBJ2-1, the V gene TRBV11-2; either TRBD1 or TRBD2 may fit D (6 bases each). V was cut by 5 bases and J by 4 bases, with 18 bases left in between. The CDR3 consists of 16 residues. Germline CDR1 is SGHAT and CDR2 is FQNNGV. The CDR3 bases are TGTGCCAGCAGCCAGGGGCGGGGCCGACTTTACAATGAGCAGTTCTTC. Amino acids: CASSQGRGRLYNEQFF.

V gene TRBV11-2 combines with J gene TRBJ2-7; 12 nucleotides match TRBD1. The germline gives CDR1 SGHAT, CDR2 FQNNGV. Germline trimming cut 1 base from V and 0 bases from J; bases unmatched to any gene: 4. The CDR3 is 17 residues long. CDR3 loop: CASSLAGTGGASYEQYF. The CDR3 bases are TGTGCCAGCAGCTTAGCTGGGACAGGGGGCGCCTCCTACGAGCAGTACTTC.

The chain joins TRBV27 to TRBJ1-1, with D hard to call. The CDR3 sequence is 12 residues long. Germline-derived CDR1 and CDR2 are MNHEY and SMNVEV (reference sequence). The V end was cut by 6 bases, the J end by 7 bases, with 12 bases between. The CDR3 bases are TGTGCCAGCAGATATATGATGGGTGAAGCTTTCTTT. Amino acid sequence: CASRYMMGEAFF.

V gene TRBV6-4 combines with J gene TRBJ1-2; 9 nucleotides match TRBD1. V gave up 7 bases and J gave up 7 bases; unmatched junction bases: 4. The CDR3 has 12 residues. Germline V CDR1 and CDR2: MRHNA, SNTAGT. The CDR3, as DNA: TGTGCCAGCAAGGGACAGGGTCTTGGCTACACCTTC. It specifies CASKGQGLGYTF.

This chain links TRBV5-1 with TRBJ1-3; D possibly corresponds to TRBD1 (5 bases). Trimming cost V 2 bases and J 8 bases, with 11 bases left between them. The CDR3 spans 13 residues. CDR1 is SGHRS and CDR2 is YFSETQ in the germline V gene. The CDR3 DNA sequence: TGCGCCAGCAGCTTCCTGATAGGGGACACCATATATTTT. The encoded protein is CASSFLIGDTIYF.

The J gene is TRBJ2-5, the V gene TRBV11-2; D gene uncertain. V was clipped by 5 bases and J by 0 bases, with 16 bases between them. The CDR3 has 16 amino acids. Germline CDR1 SGHAT, CDR2 FQNNGV. The CDR3 protein is CASSGRGAPHQETQYF. CDR3 nucleotide sequence: TGTGCCAGCAGCGGGCGTGGAGCGCCTCACCAAGAGACCCAGTACTTC.

The rearrangement uses TRBV28 and TRBJ2-7, with TRBD1 matching 7 bases. The length of the CDR3 is 15 residues. Germline V gives CDR1 MDHEN, CDR2 SYDVKM. Trimming took 5 bases from V and 0 from J; bases not matched to a gene: 7. The CDR3 loop is CASSTPTGSSYEQYF. CDR3 sequence (DNA): TGTGCCAGCAGTACGCCGACAGGGTCCTCCTACGAGCAGTACTTC.

The sample holds one count of this clone. A junction end diverges from the germline sequence, so it may reflect a read error. The V gene is TRBV10-1, the J gene TRBJ2-2, with D possibly TRBD1 on 6 matching bases. The CDR3 extends over 15 amino acids. In germline, CDR1 is WNHNN, CDR2 SYGVQD (reference sequence). CDR3 sequence: CASSEWGQDTGELFF. In DNA, the CDR3 is TGCGCCAGCAGCGAGTGGGGACAAGACACCGGGGAGCTGTTTTTT.